This T cell receptor beta chain was captured by sequencing in a study of CD4 and CD8 cells across lung adenocarcinoma regions. TCRdb called the PCR reads again in MiXCR, with one record for every CDR3 protein. The table lists some 19,000 distinct CDR3 sequences, approximately 49% of them singletons, with about a quarter in the top ten. The V and J ends lost 8 bases and 4 bases respectively, with 17 bases between them. The CDR3 has 14 amino acids. Germline V gene data show CDR1 as MNHNS and CDR2 as SASEGT. Samples came from patients with localized non-small cell lung adenocarcinoma. Sample: CD8+ T cells from the center of a lung tumor. The sequence derives from a female donor with lung adenocarcinoma. The CD4 and CD8 labels of this study may be unreliable. The rearrangement joins TRBV6-1 to TRBJ1-2, with D possibly being TRBD1 (5 bases). The CDR3 is CASLRDGLFYGYTF. The CDR3 DNA sequence: TGTGCCAGCCTCCGGGACGGTCTTTTCTATGGCTACACCTTC.